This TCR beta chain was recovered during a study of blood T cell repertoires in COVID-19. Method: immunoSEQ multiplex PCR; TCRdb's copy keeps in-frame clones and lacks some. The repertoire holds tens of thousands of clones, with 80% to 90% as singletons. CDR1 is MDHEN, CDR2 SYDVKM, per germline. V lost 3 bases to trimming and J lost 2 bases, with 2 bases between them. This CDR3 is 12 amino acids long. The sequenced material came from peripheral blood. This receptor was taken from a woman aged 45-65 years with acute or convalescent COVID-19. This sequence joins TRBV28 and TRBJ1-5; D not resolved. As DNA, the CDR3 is TGTGCCAGCAGTTTCGGCAATCAGCCCCAGCATTTT. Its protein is CASSFGNQPQHF.